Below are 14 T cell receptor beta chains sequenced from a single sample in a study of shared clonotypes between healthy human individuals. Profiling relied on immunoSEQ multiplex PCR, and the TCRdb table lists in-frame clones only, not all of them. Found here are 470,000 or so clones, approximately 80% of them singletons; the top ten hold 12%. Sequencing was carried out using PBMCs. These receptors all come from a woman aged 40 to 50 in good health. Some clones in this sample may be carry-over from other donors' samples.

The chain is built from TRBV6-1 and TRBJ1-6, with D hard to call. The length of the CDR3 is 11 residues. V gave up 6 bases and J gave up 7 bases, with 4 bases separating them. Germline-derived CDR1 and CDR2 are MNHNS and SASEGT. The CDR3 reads CASRENSPLHF. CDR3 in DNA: TGTGCCAGCAGGGAGAATTCACCCCTCCACTTT.

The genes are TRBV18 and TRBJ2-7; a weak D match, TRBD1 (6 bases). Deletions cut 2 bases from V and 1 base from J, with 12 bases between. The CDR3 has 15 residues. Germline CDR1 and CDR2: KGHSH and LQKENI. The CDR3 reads CASSPSGARSYEQYF. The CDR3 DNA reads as TGTGCCAGCTCACCATCAGGGGCGCGGTCCTACGAGCAGTACTTC.

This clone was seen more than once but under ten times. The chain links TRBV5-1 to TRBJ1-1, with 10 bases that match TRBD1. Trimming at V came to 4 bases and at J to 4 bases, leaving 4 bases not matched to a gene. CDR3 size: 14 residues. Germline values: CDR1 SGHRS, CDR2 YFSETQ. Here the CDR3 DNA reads TGCGCCAGCAGCCAAGGGACAGGGGCCACTGAAGCTTTCTTT. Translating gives CASSQGTGATEAFF.

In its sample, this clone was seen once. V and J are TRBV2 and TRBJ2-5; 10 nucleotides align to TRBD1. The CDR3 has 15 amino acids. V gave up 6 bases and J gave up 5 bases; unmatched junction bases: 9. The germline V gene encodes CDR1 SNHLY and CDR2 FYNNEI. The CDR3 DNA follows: TGTGCCAGCAGAATGGGACAGGGGAGGTGGGAGACCCAGTACTTC. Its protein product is CASRMGQGRWETQYF.

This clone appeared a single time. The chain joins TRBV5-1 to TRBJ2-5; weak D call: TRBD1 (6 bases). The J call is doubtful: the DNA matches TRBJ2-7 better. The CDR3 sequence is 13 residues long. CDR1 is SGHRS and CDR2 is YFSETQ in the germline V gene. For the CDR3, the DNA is TGCGCCAGCAGGCTCACAGGGTCCTACGAGCAGTACTTC. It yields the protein CASRLTGSYEQYF.

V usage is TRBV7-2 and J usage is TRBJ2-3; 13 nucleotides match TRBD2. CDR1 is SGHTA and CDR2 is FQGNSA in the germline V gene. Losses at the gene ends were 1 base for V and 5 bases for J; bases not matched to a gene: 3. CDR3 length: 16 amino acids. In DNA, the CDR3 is TGTGCCAGCAGCTTAGGACTAGCGGGAGGACTAGATACGCAGTATTTT. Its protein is CASSLGLAGGLDTQYF.

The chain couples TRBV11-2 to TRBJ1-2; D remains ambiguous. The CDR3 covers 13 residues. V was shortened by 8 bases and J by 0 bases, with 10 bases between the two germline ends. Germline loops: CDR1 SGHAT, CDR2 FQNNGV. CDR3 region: CASESDANYGYTF. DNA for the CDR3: TGTGCCAGCGAATCGGACGCTAACTATGGCTACACCTTC.

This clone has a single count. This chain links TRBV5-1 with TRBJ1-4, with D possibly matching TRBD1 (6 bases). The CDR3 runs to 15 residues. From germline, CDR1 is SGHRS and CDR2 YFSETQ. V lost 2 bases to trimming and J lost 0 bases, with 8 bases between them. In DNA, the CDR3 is TGCGCCAGCAGCTTAAACAGGGCAACTAATGAAAAACTGTTTTTT. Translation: CASSLNRATNEKLFF.

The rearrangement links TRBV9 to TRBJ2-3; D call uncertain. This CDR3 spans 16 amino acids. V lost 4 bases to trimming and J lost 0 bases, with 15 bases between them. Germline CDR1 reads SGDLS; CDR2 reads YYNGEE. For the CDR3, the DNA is TGTGCCAGCAGCCCCGACGGATCGGCGAGCACAGATACGCAGTATTTT. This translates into CASSPDGSASTDTQYF. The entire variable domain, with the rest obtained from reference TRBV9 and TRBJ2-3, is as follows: DSGVTQTPKHLITATGQRVTLRCSPRSGDLSVYWYQQSLDQGLQFLIQYYNGEERAKGNILERFSAQQFPDLHSELNLSSLELGDSALYFCASSPDGSASTDTQYFGPGTRLTVL.

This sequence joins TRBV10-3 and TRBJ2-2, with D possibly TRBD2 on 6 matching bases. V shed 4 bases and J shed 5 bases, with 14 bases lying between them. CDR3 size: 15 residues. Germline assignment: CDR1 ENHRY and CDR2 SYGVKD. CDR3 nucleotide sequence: TGTGCCATCAGTGCCAAGAGCGGGCAGACCGGGGAGCTGTTTTTT. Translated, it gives CAISAKSGQTGELFF.

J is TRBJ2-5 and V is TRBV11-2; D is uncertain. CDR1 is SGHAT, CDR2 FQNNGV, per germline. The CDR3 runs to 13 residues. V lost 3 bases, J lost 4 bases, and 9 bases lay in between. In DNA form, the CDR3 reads TGTGCCAGCAGCTTGGTTCCTGGAGAGACCCAGTACTTC. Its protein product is CASSLVPGETQYF.

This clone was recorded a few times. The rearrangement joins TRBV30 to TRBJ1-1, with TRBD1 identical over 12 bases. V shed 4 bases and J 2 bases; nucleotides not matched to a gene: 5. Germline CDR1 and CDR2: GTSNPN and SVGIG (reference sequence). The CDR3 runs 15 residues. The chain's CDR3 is CAWNPGTGGNTEAFF. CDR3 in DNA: TGTGCCTGGAACCCCGGGACAGGGGGCAACACTGAAGCTTTCTTT.

Written as DNA, the CDR3 is TGTGCCAGCAGTAAACAGGGGGCGGAGAACACTGAAGCTTTCTTT. Translation: CASSKQGAENTEAFF. The chain couples TRBV6-1 to TRBJ1-1; 9 nucleotides agree with TRBD1. Germline-derived CDR1 and CDR2 are MNHNS and SASEGT. The CDR3 has 15 amino acids. Trimming took 5 bases from V and 1 from J; bases not matched to a gene: 5.

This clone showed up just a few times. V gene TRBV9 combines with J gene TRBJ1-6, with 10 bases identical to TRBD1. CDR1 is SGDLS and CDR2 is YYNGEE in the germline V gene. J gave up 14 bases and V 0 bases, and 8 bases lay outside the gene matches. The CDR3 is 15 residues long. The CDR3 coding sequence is TGTGCCAGCAGCGTAGAGGGGGACAGGGGATCAACCCTCCACTTT. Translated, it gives CASSVEGDRGSTLHF.